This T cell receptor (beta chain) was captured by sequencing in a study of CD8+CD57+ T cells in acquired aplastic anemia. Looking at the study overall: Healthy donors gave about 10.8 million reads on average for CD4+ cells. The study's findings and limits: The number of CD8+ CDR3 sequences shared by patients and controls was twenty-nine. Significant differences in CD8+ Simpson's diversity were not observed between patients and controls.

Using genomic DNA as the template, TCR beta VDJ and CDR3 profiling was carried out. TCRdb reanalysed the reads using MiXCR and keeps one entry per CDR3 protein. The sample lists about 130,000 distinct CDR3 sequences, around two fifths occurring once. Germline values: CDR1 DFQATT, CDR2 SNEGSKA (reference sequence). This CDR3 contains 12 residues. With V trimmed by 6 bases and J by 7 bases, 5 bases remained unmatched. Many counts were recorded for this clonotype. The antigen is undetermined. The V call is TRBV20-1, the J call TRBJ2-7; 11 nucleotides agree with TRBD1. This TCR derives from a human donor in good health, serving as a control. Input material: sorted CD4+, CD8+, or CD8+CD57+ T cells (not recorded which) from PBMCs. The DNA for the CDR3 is TGCAGTGCCGGACAGGGGGCGTTTGAGCAGTACTTC. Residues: CSAGQGAFEQYF.